One sample yielded the 17 T cell receptor beta chains listed below, sequenced in a study of cytomegalovirus exposure and HLA in healthy donors. The PCR had 60 Vbeta and 13 Jbeta primers. Here immunoSEQ multiplex PCR was the method, and the copy in TCRdb shows in-frame clones only, minus some. The sample lists under 150,000 clones, around 83% seen once, with less than 3.5% in the top ten. Sequences were obtained from PBMCs. The receptors shown here come from a middle-aged man in good health and CMV-seronegative.

This rearrangement joins TRBV6-1 to TRBJ2-2; TRBD2 agrees at 9 bases. The CDR3 consists of 15 residues. V shed 4 bases, J shed 7 bases, and the junction held 7 bases outside the gene matches. Germline V CDR1 and CDR2: MNHNS, SASEGT. This CDR3 is CASSAAGGPGGELFF. CDR3 nucleotides: TGTGCCAGCAGTGCCGCGGGGGGGCCCGGCGGGGAGCTGTTTTTT.

The chain has TRBV2 and TRBJ2-1; TRBD2 is a possible D gene (6 bases). The CDR3 loop spans 15 amino acids. The ends were cut back, 6 bases at V and 5 bases at J, with 17 bases in the middle. Per germline, CDR1 SNHLY and CDR2 FYNNEI. The CDR3 spells CASSLSGLINNEQFF. The CDR3 bases are TGTGCCAGCAGCCTGAGCGGACTAATCAACAATGAGCAGTTCTTC.

The chain couples TRBV27 to TRBJ2-1, with D perhaps TRBD1 (6 bases). The V and J ends lost 5 bases and 1 base respectively, with 9 bases between them. The V gene's germline CDR1 is MNHEY and CDR2 SMNVEV (reference sequence). The length of the CDR3 is 14 residues. CDR3 bases: TGTGCCAGCAGTAGTAGGGGGTCCTACAATGAGCAGTTCTTC. Translated, it gives CASSSRGSYNEQFF.

V gene TRBV4-2 combines with J gene TRBJ2-2, with D perhaps TRBD2 (6 bases). Trimming removed 4 bases at V and 7 bases at J, with 13 bases between. CDR1 and CDR2 (germline): LGHNA, YNFKEQ. There are 14 residues in the CDR3. The CDR3 DNA follows: TGTGCCAGCAGCCGTCCTAGCGAGGTCGGGGAGCTGTTTTTT. Protein sequence: CASSRPSEVGELFF.

This chain uses TRBV7-6 with TRBJ1-1, with a weak D call TRBD1 (6 bases). This CDR3 has 13 residues. Germline V lookup: CDR1 SGHVS, CDR2 FNYEAQ. The germline V and J ends were trimmed by 6 bases and 4 bases, with 12 bases remaining between them. The CDR3 region is CASSRGQITEAFF. As DNA, the CDR3 is TGTGCCAGCAGTCGCGGACAGATCACTGAAGCTTTCTTT.

This clone was counted a single time. This chain connects TRBV27 to TRBJ2-7; a possible D gene is TRBD1 (5 bases). This CDR3 spans 14 amino acids. Trimming took off 10 bases at V and 4 bases at J, with 20 bases between the two ends. Germline lookup yields CDR1 MNHEY and CDR2 SMNVEV (reference sequence). The CDR3 nucleotides read TGTGCCACCCTCTCCCCAGGGATTTCATACGAGCAGTACTTC. Amino acid sequence: CATLSPGISYEQYF.

Comment on this clone: The junction differs from germline at one of its ends, possibly a read error. This chain joins TRBV7-7 and TRBJ2-3; D uncertain. CDR3 size: 13 residues. Germline assignment: CDR1 SSHAT and CDR2 FNYEAQ (reference sequence). DNA of the CDR3: TGTGCTAGCAGCTTAGGGCTTACAGATACGCAGTATTTT. Amino acid sequence: CASSLGLTDTQYF.

The chain employs TRBV25-1 and TRBJ2-3; 14 nucleotides line up with TRBD2. The germline CDR1 and CDR2 sequences are MGHDK and SYGVNS. CDR3 length equals 17 residues. V was clipped by 3 bases and J by 3 bases; unmatched bases: 5. This chain's CDR3 is CASSDGLAGGLTDTQYF. The CDR3 DNA reads as TGTGCCAGCAGTGATGGACTAGCGGGGGGACTGACAGATACGCAGTATTTT.

The rearrangement uses TRBV14 and TRBJ2-5; 9 nucleotides line up with TRBD1. The germline gives CDR1 SGHDN, CDR2 FVKESK. This CDR3 has 16 residues. The V and J ends lost 3 bases and 6 bases, in that order; junction bases with no gene match: 11. The CDR3 region is CASSQRPGQGSKTQYF. CDR3 DNA sequence: TGTGCCAGCAGCCAGAGACCGGGACAGGGTTCCAAGACCCAGTACTTC.

The chain is built from TRBV10-1 and TRBJ1-5; possible D gene TRBD1, 5 bases. This CDR3 has 18 amino acids. Germline V lookup: CDR1 WNHNN, CDR2 SYGVQD (reference sequence). The V gene lost 2 bases and the J gene lost 0 bases, with 17 bases spanning the gap. The DNA for the CDR3 is TGCGCCAGCAGTGAGGACCCCACAGGTCCGTATAGCAATCAGCCCCAGCATTTT. It codes for CASSEDPTGPYSNQPQHF.

The V gene is TRBV7-2, the J gene TRBJ1-5; D is ambiguous. Germline assignment: CDR1 SGHTA and CDR2 FQGNSA. The CDR3 is 12 amino acids. V lost 2 bases and J 13 bases, leaving 12 bases between the germline ends. The CDR3 region is CASSLLPGRQHF. For the CDR3, the DNA is TGTGCCAGCAGCTTACTGCCAGGCCGTCAGCATTTT.

V gene TRBV6-5 combines with J gene TRBJ2-7, with unresolved D. V was shortened by 7 bases and J by 2 bases, with 12 bases between the two germline ends. Per germline, CDR1 MNHEY and CDR2 SVGAGI. This CDR3 region has 13 residues. CDR3 residues: CASKKAGTYEQYF. The CDR3 coding sequence is TGTGCCAGCAAGAAGGCAGGAACCTACGAGCAGTACTTC.

The table lists this clone with a few counts. The chain's CDR3 is CASSQDRGLGANVLTF. For the CDR3, the DNA is TGCGCCAGCAGCCAAGATAGGGGGCTAGGGGCCAACGTCCTGACTTTC. The gene calls are TRBV4-3 and TRBJ2-6; TRBD1 agrees at 7 bases. Unmatched junction bases numbered 3, after V lost 0 bases and J lost 4 bases. Germline lookup yields CDR1 LGHNA and CDR2 YSLEER. The CDR3 sequence is 16 residues long.

The V and J genes are TRBV6-5 and TRBJ1-1, with D possibly matching TRBD1 (5 bases). The CDR3 has 13 residues. Deletions cut 5 bases from V and 8 bases from J, with 15 bases between. CDR1 MNHEY and CDR2 SVGAGI come from the germline V gene. The DNA of the CDR3 is TGTGCCAGCAGTCCCTCTAGGGGACTGGAAGCTTTCTTT. This codes for CASSPSRGLEAFF.

The chain uses TRBV27 and TRBJ2-7; 9 bases fit TRBD1. V lost 0 bases and J lost 6; bases outside the gene matches: 6. In germline, CDR1 is MNHEY, CDR2 SMNVEV (reference sequence). The length of the CDR3 is 15 residues. The DNA of the CDR3 is TGTGCCAGCAGTTTATCAAGGGACAGGGCCCTCGAGCAGTACTTC. Its translation is CASSLSRDRALEQYF.

V and J are TRBV6-4 and TRBJ2-7; 9 nucleotides agree with TRBD2. With 6 bases clipped from V and 7 bases from J, the junction kept 19 bases outside the gene matches. The CDR3 runs 17 residues. CDR1 and CDR2 (germline): MRHNA, SNTAGT. The DNA for the CDR3 is TGTGCCAGCAGCCCCTCGAACGCTAGCGGGGCCCTAAGGGAGCAGTACTTC. Translation: CASSPSNASGALREQYF.

The rearrangement links TRBV5-8 to TRBJ1-4; tentatively, D is TRBD1 (5 bases). Trimming cost V 4 bases and J 8 bases, with 12 bases left between them. The CDR3 totals 13 residues. From germline, CDR1 is SGHTS and CDR2 YDEGEE. The CDR3 bases are TGTGCCAGCAGCCCCAGGGTGGGGGAAAAACTGTTTTTT. Amino acids: CASSPRVGEKLFF.